The 15 T cell receptor beta chains below come from one sample, sequenced in a study of shared clonotypes between healthy human individuals. Produced via immunoSEQ multiplex PCR; TCRdb's table is partial and in-frame only. The sample lists roughly 2.1 million clones, approximately 94% occurring once. Naivety among CD8 cells was defined by CD45RO negativity and positive CCR7 selection, thereby excluding terminally differentiated effector memory CD45RA+ cells. Material: naive CD8+ T cells from PBMCs. All receptors come from a man between 18 and 29 years old in good health. Some clones in this sample may be carry-over from other donors' samples.

CDR3 DNA sequence: TGTGCCAGCAGCTTAGATGGGCAGGTCAATCAGCCCCAGCATTTT. Its translation is CASSLDGQVNQPQHF. V is TRBV7-9 and J is TRBJ1-5; D gene ambiguous. CDR3 length equals 15 residues. Germline loops: CDR1 SEHNR, CDR2 FQNEAQ (reference sequence). Trimming stripped 1 base from V and 3 bases from J, with 10 bases between.

The chain has TRBV7-9 and TRBJ2-2; 7 positions match TRBD2. Germline V gene lookup returns CDR1 SEHNR and CDR2 FQNEAQ (reference sequence). This CDR3 region has 16 residues. V lost 5 bases to trimming and J lost 0 bases; unmatched junction nucleotides: 6. Here the CDR3 DNA reads TGTGCCAGCAGCCGACCGGGACTATCGAACACCGGGGAGCTGTTTTTT. This encodes CASSRPGLSNTGELFF.

V is TRBV6-4 and J is TRBJ2-1; 8 bases are shared with TRBD1. The CDR3 covers 15 residues. From germline, CDR1 is MRHNA and CDR2 SNTAGT. V gave up 2 bases and J gave up 7 bases; unmatched junction bases: 7. DNA of the CDR3: TGTGCCAGCAGTGACCCTCGACAGGGGTTGAATGAGCAGTTCTTC. It encodes CASSDPRQGLNEQFF.

This clone occurred a few times. Different DNA sequences within this sample yield the same CDR3. The chain has TRBV5-6 and TRBJ2-1; D remains unclear. The CDR3 is 12 amino acids. Germline V gene data show CDR1 as SGHDT and CDR2 as YYEEEE. V lost 0 bases and J 7 bases, leaving 5 bases between the germline ends. CDR3 in DNA: TGTGCCAGCAGCTTGGAGGGAAATGAGCAGTTCTTC. It codes for CASSLEGNEQFF.

The gene calls are TRBV7-9 and TRBJ2-2, with D unclear. Germline V CDR1 and CDR2: SEHNR, FQNEAQ (reference sequence). Trimming pared 4 bases from V and 8 bases from J, leaving 8 bases between. This CDR3 comprises 12 residues. CDR3 sequence (DNA): TGTGCCAGCAGCTACTCCAAGGGGGAGCTGTTTTTT. This translates into CASSYSKGELFF.

The rearrangement joins TRBV14 to TRBJ1-2; weak D call: TRBD1 (6 bases). V lost 6 bases to trimming and J lost 8 bases, with 16 bases between them. CDR1 is SGHDN, CDR2 FVKESK, per germline. The CDR3 covers 13 residues. CDR3: CASRKWGQEGYTF. The CDR3 DNA is TGTGCCAGCAGGAAGTGGGGGCAGGAAGGCTACACCTTC.

This clone has only one observation. The chain couples TRBV14 to TRBJ2-7, with TRBD1 matching over 9 bases. Germline CDR1 is SGHDN and CDR2 is FVKESK. V lost 4 bases, J lost 5 bases, and 15 bases stayed unmatched. The CDR3 consists of 17 residues. CDR3 region: CASSRRGFRTGVHEQYF. DNA for the CDR3: TGTGCCAGCAGCCGTAGGGGGTTCCGGACAGGGGTCCACGAGCAGTACTTC.

V and J are TRBV7-8 and TRBJ2-1; the match to TRBD2 covers 11 bases. Trimming at V came to 5 bases and at J to 6 bases, leaving 12 bases not matched to a gene. This CDR3 comprises 17 residues. Per germline, CDR1 SGHVS and CDR2 FQNEAQ. CDR3 in amino acids: CASSVLIAGGRGNEQFF. CDR3 coding DNA: TGTGCCAGCAGCGTACTCATAGCGGGAGGGCGTGGCAATGAGCAGTTCTTC. The variable domain in full, with the rest retrieved from reference TRBV7-8 and TRBJ2-1, is GAGVSQSPRYKVAKRGQDVALRCDPISGHVSLFWYQQALGQGPEFLTYFQNEAQLDKSGLPSDRFFAERPEGSVSTLKIQRTQQEDSAVYLCASSVLIAGGRGNEQFFGPGTRLTVL.

The V gene is TRBV4-3, the J gene TRBJ2-7; no firm D call. V lost 0 bases and J 3 bases, leaving 12 bases between the germline ends. Germline lookup yields CDR1 LGHNA and CDR2 YSLEER. The CDR3 length is 15 residues. For the CDR3, the DNA is TGCGCCAGCAGCCAAGAACGGGCTGGGTTCTACGAGCAGTACTTC. This sequence encodes CASSQERAGFYEQYF.

The genes are TRBV28 and TRBJ2-1; 8 bases are shared with TRBD2. Germline V gene data show CDR1 as MDHEN and CDR2 as SYDVKM. The CDR3 sequence is 16 residues long. V lost 5 bases and J lost 4; bases outside the gene matches: 10. This chain's CDR3 is CASSLLAGRAYNEQFF. CDR3 bases: TGTGCCAGCAGTCTATTAGCGGGGAGGGCTTACAATGAGCAGTTCTTC.

V gene TRBV2 combines with J gene TRBJ2-7, with 15 bases aligning to TRBD2. After removal of 3 bases from V and 5 bases from J, the junction contained 11 bases not matched to a gene. CDR3 size: 18 residues. Looked up from germline, CDR1 is SNHLY and CDR2 is FYNNEI. The CDR3 sequence is CASSDVIGLAGGKHEQYF. In DNA, the CDR3 is TGTGCCAGCAGTGATGTTATTGGACTAGCGGGAGGGAAACACGAGCAGTACTTC. The full variable domain, completed using reference TRBV2 and TRBJ2-7, is EPEVTQTPSHQVTQMGQEVILRCVPISNHLYFYWYRQILGQKVEFLVSFYNNEISEKSEIFDDQFSVERPDGSNFTLKIRSTKLEDSAMYFCASSDVIGLAGGKHEQYFGPGTRLTVT.

The chain employs TRBV7-7 and TRBJ2-1; D is undetermined. This CDR3 spans 16 amino acids. Germline CDR1 SSHAT, CDR2 FNYEAQ (reference sequence). V gave up 0 bases and J gave up 4 bases, with 13 bases separating them. CDR3 sequence: CASSLASTVSYNEQFF. The CDR3 bases are TGTGCCAGCAGCTTAGCGTCCACCGTTTCGTACAATGAGCAGTTCTTC.

The chain couples TRBV27 to TRBJ2-1; no clear D gene. From germline, CDR1 is MNHEY and CDR2 SMNVEV (reference sequence). This CDR3 is built from 14 residues. Trimming took 5 bases from V and 7 from J, leaving 15 bases between them. CDR3: CASSKRAGLNEQFF. The CDR3 DNA reads as TGTGCCAGCAGTAAACGAGCCGGCCTGAATGAGCAGTTCTTC.

J is TRBJ2-1 and V is TRBV11-2; D remains ambiguous. The CDR3 contains 13 residues. The V end lost 4 bases, the J end lost 4 bases, and 8 bases lay between the germline ends. The germline V gene has CDR1 SGHAT and CDR2 FQNNGV. The DNA for the CDR3 is TGTGCCAGCAGCTCGGACGTTTACAATGAGCAGTTCTTC. Its protein product is CASSSDVYNEQFF.

This rearrangement joins TRBV30 to TRBJ1-6, with D perhaps matching TRBD1 (5 bases). The CDR3 runs to 14 residues. CDR1 and CDR2 from the germline V gene are GTSNPN and SVGIG (reference sequence). Trimming left V 0 bases short and J 13 bases short, with 16 bases between. The CDR3 sequence is CAWSVGAGRPPLHF. As DNA, the CDR3 is TGTGCCTGGAGTGTAGGGGCAGGCCGCCCGCCCCTCCACTTT.